This T cell receptor (beta chain) was found in a study of blood T cell repertoires in COVID-19. Generated by immunoSEQ multiplex PCR, the TCRdb table keeps only in-frame clones and is missing some. Of under 450,000 clones in the sample, approximately 93% were seen once. Germline V gives CDR1 MNHEY, CDR2 SMNVEV (reference sequence). The CDR3 consists of 15 residues. With 2 bases clipped from V and 2 bases from J, the junction kept 3 bases outside the gene matches. This receptor was taken from a woman aged 40-49 years who had been exposed to COVID-19. The sequencing sample was made of PBMCs or T cells enriched from blood (not recorded which). This chain links TRBV27 with TRBJ1-3; 7 bases match TRBD1. The CDR3 DNA sequence: TGTGCCAGCAGTTTAAGGGGGACAGCTGGAAACACCATATATTTT. Its protein is CASSLRGTAGNTIYF.